A single T cell receptor (beta chain) is shown here with its context. This sample was taken from a study of blood T cell repertoires in COVID-19. Study summary: T cells, B-cell-depleted T cells, or PBMCs supplied cDNA or gDNA.

This table comes from immunoSEQ multiplex PCR, and its TCRdb copy is limited to in-frame clones, with some not included. The table includes about 8,700 clones, approximately 92% detected once. The germline V and J ends were trimmed by 3 bases and 2 bases, with 4 bases remaining between them. Germline CDR1 PRHDT, CDR2 FYEKMQ (reference sequence). The CDR3 sequence is 13 residues long. This TCR derives from a woman aged 45-60 years with active COVID-19. The sequencing input was peripheral blood. The chain has TRBV13 and TRBJ2-2; D not resolved. The CDR3 protein is CASSLLNTGELFF. The CDR3 region has the DNA TGTGCCAGCAGCTTGCTAAACACCGGGGAGCTGTTTTTT.